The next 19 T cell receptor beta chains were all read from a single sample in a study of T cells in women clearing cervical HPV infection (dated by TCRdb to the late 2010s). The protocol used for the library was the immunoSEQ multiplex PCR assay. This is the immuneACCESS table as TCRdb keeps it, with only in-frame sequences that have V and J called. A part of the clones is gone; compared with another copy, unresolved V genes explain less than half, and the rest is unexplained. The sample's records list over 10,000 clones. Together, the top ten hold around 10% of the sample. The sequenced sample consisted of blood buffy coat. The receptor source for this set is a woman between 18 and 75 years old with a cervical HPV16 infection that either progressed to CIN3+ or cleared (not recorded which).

CDR3 residues: CSAEGGQGMNEQFF. Partial CDR3 DNA: TGCAGTGCTGAGGGGGGACAGGGGATGAATGAG. This chain links TRBV20-1 with TRBJ2-1; 10 nucleotides match TRBD1. The read ends 3 residues before the CDR3 terminus; that terminus is restored from the germline J gene. The V and J ends lost 5 bases and 7 bases, in that order; junction bases with no gene match: 8. CDR1 is DFQATT, CDR2 SNEGSKA, per germline (reference sequence). CDR3 length equals 14 residues.

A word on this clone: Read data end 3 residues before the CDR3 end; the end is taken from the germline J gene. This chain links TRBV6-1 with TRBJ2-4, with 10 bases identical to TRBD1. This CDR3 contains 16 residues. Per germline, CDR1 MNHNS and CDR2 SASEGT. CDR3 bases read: TGTGCCAGCAGTGCAATTCGGACAGGGGGTGGCTATGGT. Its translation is CASSAIRTGGGYG. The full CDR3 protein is CASSAIRTGGGYGQYF.

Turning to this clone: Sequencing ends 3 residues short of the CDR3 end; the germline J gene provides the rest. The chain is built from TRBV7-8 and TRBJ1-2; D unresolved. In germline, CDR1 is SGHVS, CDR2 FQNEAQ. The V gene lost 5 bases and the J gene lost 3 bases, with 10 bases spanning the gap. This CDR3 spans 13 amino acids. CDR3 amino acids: CASSPTQDYGYTF. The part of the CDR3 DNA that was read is TGTGCCAGCAGCCCGACCCAGGACTATGGC.

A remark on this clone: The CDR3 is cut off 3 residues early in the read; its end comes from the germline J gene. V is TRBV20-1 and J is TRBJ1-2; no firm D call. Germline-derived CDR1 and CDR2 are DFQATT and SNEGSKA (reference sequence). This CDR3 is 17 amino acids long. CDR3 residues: CSARDRASEIPSYDYTF. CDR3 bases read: TGCAGTGCTAGAGATCGGGCTAGCGAAATACCTTCCTACGAC.

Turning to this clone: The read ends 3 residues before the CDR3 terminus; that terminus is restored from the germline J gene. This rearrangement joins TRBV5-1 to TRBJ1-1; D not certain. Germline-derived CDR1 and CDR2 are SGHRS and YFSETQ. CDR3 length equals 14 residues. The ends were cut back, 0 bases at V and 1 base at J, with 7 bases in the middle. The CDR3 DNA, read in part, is TGCGCCAGCAGCTTGGACTCAGGGAACACTGAA. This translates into CASSLDSGNTE. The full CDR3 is CASSLDSGNTEAFF.

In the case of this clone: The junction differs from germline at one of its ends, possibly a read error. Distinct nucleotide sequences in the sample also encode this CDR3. The CDR3 loop reads CASSPGSQGTLPGNTIYF. CDR3 DNA, as far as it was read: TGTGCCAGCAGCCCCGGGTCGCAGGGAACGCTCCCTGGAAACACA. The V call is TRBV7-6, the J call TRBJ1-3; TRBD1 is a possible D gene (5 bases). Read coverage stops 3 residues before the CDR3 terminus; the germline J gene supplies the remainder. The CDR3 runs 18 residues. CDR1 SGHVS and CDR2 FNYEAQ come from the germline V gene.

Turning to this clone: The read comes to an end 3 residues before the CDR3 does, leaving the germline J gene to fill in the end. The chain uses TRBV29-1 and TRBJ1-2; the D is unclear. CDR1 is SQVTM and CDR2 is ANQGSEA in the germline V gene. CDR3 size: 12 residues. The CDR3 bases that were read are TGCAGCGTTGAGAGTCCCGCCAGGGGC. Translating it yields CSVESPARG. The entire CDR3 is CSVESPARGYTF.

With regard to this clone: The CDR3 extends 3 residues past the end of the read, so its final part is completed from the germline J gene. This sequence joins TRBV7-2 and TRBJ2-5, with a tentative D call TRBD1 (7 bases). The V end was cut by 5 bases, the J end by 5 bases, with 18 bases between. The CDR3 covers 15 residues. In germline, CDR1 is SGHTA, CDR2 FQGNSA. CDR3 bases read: TGTGCCAGCAGCGCCCTTACAGGGGCGGGGGAGACC. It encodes CASSALTGAGET. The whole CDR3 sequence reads CASSALTGAGETQYF.

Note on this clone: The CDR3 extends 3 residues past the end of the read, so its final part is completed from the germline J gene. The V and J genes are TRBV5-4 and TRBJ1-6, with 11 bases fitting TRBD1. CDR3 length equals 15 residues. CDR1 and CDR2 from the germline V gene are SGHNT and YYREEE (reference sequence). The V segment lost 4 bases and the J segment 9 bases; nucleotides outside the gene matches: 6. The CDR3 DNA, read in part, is TGTGCCAGCAGCCTGGGACAGGGGGAAGGTTCACCC. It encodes CASSLGQGEGSP. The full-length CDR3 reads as CASSLGQGEGSPLHF.

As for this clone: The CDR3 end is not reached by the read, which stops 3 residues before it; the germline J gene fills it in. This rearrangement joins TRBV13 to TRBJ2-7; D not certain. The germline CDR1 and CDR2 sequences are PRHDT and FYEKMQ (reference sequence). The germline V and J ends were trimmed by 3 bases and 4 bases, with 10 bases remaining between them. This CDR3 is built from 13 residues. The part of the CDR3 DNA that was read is TGTGCCAGCAGCTTGAAGACTGAATACGAG. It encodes CASSLKTEYE. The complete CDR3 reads CASSLKTEYEQYF.

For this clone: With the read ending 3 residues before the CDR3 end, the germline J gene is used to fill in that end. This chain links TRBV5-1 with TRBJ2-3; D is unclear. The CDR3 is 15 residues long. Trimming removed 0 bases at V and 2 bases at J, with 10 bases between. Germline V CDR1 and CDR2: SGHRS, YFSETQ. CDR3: CASSLELLPTDTQYF. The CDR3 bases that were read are TGCGCCAGCAGCTTGGAACTTCTCCCCACAGATACG.

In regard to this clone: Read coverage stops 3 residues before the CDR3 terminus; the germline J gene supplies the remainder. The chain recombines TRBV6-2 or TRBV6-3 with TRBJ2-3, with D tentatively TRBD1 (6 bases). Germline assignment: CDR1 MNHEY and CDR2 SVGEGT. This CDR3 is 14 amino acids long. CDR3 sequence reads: CASNDRTEQETQYF. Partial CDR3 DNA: TGTGCCAGCAACGATCGGACAGAACAAGAGACG.

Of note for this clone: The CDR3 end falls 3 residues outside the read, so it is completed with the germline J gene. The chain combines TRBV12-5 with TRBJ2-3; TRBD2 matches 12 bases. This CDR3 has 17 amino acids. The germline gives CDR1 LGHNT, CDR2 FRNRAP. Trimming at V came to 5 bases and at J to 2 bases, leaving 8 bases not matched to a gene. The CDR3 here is CASGKYRLAGDTDTQYF. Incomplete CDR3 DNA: TGTGCTAGTGGTAAATACCGACTAGCGGGGGACACAGATACG.

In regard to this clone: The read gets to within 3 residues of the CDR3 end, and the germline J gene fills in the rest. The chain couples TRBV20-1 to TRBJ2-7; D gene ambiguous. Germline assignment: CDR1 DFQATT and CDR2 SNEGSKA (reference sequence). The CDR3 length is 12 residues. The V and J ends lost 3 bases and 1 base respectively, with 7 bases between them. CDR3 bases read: TGCAGTGCTAGGGCCAGTTCCTACGAG. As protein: CSARASSYE. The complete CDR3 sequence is CSARASSYEQYF.

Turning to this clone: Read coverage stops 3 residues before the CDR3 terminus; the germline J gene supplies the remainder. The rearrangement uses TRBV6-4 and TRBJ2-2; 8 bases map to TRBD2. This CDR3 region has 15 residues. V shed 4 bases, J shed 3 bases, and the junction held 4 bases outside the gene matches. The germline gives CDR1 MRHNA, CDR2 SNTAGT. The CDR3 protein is CASSVSGGYTGELFF. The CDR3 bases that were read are TGTGCCAGCAGTGTCAGCGGGGGATACACCGGGGAG.

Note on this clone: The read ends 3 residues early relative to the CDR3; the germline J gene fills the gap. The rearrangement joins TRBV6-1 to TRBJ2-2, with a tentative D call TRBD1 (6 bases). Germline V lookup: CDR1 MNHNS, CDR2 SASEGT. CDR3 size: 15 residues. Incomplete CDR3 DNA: TGTGCCAGCAGTGAAAACAGGGTAGACGGTGAAAAG. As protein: CASSENRVDGEK. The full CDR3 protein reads CASSENRVDGEKLFF.

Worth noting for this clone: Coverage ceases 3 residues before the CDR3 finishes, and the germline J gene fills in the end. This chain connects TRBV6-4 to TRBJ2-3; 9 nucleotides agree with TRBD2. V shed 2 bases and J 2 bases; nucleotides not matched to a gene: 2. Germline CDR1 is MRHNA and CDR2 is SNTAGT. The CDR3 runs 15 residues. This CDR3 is CASSDLAGNTDTQYF. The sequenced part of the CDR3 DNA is TGTGCCAGCAGTGACCTAGCGGGGAACACAGATACG.

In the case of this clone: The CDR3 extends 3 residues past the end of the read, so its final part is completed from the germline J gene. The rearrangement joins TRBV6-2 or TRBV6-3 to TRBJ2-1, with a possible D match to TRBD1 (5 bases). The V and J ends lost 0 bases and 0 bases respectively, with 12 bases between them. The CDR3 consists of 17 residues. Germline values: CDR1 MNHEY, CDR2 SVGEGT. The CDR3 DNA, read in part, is TGTGCCAGCAGTTACTCGGCAGGGAAAAGCTCCTACAATGAG. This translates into CASSYSAGKSSYNE. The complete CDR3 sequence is CASSYSAGKSSYNEQFF.

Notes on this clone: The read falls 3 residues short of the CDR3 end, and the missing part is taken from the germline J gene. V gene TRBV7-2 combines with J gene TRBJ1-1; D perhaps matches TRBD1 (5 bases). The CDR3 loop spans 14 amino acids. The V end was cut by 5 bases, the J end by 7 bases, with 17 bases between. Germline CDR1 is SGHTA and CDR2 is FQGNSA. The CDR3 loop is CASSPPVERGEAFF. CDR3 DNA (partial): TGTGCCAGCAGCCCGCCCGTTGAGAGGGGTGAA. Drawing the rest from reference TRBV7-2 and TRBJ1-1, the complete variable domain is GAGVSQSPSNKVTEKGKDVELRCDPISGHTALYWYRQSLGQGLEFLIYFQGNSAPDKSGLPSDRFSAERTGGSVSTLTIQRTQQEDSAVYLCASSPPVERGEAFFGQGTRLTVV.